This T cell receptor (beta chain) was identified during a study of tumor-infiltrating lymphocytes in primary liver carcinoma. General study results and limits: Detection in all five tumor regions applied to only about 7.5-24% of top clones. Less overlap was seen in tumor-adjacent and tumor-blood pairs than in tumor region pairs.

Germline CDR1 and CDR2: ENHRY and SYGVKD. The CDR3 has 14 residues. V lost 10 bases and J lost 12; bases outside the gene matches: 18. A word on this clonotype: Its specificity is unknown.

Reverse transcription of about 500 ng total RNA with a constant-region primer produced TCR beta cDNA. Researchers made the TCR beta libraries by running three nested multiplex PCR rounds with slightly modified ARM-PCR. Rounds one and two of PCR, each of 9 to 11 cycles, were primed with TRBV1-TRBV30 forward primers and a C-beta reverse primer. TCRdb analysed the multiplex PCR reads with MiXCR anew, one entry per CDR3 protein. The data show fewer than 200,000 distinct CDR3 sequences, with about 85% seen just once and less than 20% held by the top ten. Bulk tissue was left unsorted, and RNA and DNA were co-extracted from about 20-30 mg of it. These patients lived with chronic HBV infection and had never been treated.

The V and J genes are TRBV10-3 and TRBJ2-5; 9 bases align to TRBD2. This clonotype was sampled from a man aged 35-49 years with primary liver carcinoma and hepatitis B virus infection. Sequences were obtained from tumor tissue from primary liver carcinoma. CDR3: CATVPGLAMEAEYF. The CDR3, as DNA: TGTGCCACCGTGCCAGGACTAGCGATGGAGGCCGAGTACTTC.